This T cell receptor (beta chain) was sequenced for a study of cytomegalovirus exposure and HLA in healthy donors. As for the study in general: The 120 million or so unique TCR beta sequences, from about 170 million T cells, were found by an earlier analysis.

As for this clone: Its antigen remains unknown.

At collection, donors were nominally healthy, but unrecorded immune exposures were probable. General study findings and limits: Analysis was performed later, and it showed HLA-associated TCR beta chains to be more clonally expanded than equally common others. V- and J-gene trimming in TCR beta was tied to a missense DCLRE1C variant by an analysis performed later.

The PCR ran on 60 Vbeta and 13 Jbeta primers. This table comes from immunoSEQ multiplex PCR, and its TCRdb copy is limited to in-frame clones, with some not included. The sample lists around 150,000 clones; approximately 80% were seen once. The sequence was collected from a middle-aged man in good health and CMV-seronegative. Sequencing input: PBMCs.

CDR3 protein: CASSPQANQETQYF. CDR3 bases: TGTGCCAGCTCACCCCAAGCGAACCAAGAGACCCAGTACTTC. The rearrangement uses TRBV18 and TRBJ2-5; no firm D call. CDR1 KGHSH and CDR2 LQKENI come from the germline V gene. The CDR3 runs 14 residues. Trimming took off 3 bases at V and 0 bases at J, with 8 bases between the two ends.